A few counts support the clone carrying this T cell receptor (beta chain). Combining iRepertoire HTBI primers with Arm-PCR of CDR3 regions, the authors built TCR beta libraries. Each CDR3 protein is one row after TCRdb ran MiXCR on the multiplex PCR reads. The table lists approximately 470,000 distinct CDR3 sequences, roughly 15% of them singletons, with 9.5% to 15% in the top ten. The time point: newly diagnosed GD, antithyroid drugs for less than 3 months. The TCR library used RNA extracted from PBMCs. Trimming cost V 5 bases and J 4 bases, with 10 bases left between them. The CDR3 is made up of 13 amino acids. The germline CDR1 and CDR2 sequences are SGHVS and FQNEAQ. These data are taken from a study of regulatory T cells in long-lasting Graves disease. The same sample was also used in a study of T cells in Graves' hyperthyroidism and ophthalmopathy.

Specimen: peripheral blood mononuclear cells (PBMCs), collected at new diagnosis, from a patient treated with antithyroid drugs. The receptor was derived from a man in his forties or fifties with Graves disease. V usage is TRBV7-8 and J usage is TRBJ2-3, with D unclear. The CDR3 here is CASSGPAADTQYF. CDR3 bases: TGTGCCAGCAGCGGACCAGCCGCAGATACGCAGTATTTT.